These T cell receptor beta chains were read from a single sample in a study of CD8 T cells in ankylosing spondylitis. In TCRdb, the 5' RACE reads were re-called with MiXCR into one record per CDR3 protein. The sample includes 200,000 to 300,000 distinct CDR3 sequences, about 10% of them seen just once. The source material was blood, either unsorted or a sorted T cell fraction (not recorded which). The receptors come from a male donor with ankylosing spondylitis or in good health (not recorded which). Each CDR3 is given without its conserved first and last residue.

j_call,v_call,cdr3_aa
TRBJ1-1,TRBV29-1,SGLGNLEAF
TRBJ1-3,TRBV25-1,ASSAPGDKGGTIY
TRBJ2-3,TRBV10-3,AISGGGGSGTDTQY
TRBJ2-7,TRBV25-1,ASRRVYEQY
TRBJ2-5,TRBV20-1,SLLVGASQETQY
TRBJ2-1,TRBV20-1,SALTSSGGVSYNEQF
TRBJ2-5,TRBV2,ASSENRGGTQY
TRBJ1-1,TRBV7-9,ASSQQGGGNAF
TRBJ2-3,TRBV7-2,ASSQWGGPDTQY
TRBJ1-1,TRBV5-1,ASSWNGGNTEAF
TRBJ2-3,TRBV12-3/TRBV12-4,ASSLDGARTDTQY
TRBJ1-1,TRBV30,AWHTRGNTEAF
TRBJ1-1,TRBV4-1,ASSQDDLRDLKAF
TRBJ2-1,TRBV24-1,ATSDITGTALYNEQF
TRBJ2-2,TRBV6-1,ASNPPGGYEAGELF
TRBJ1-1,TRBV5-1,ASSSTFQEITEAF
TRBJ2-7,TRBV12-3/TRBV12-4,AAWQGVIYEQY
TRBJ1-1,TRBV6-1,ASSVRTALNTEAF
TRBJ1-1,TRBV6-1,ASSQQGNTEAF
TRBJ2-1,TRBV20-1,SAIGRNEQF